Shown below are 28 T cell receptor beta chains from a single sample sequenced in a study of blood T cell repertoires in COVID-19. Sequencing used immunoSEQ multiplex PCR; TCRdb keeps in-frame clones, though not all of them. This sample has over 200,000 clones, with about 86% found just once. Sequencing was performed on peripheral blood. Receptor source: a woman aged 25 to 39 who had recovered from COVID-19.

The J gene is TRBJ1-2, the V gene TRBV25-1, with 9 bases matching TRBD1. The junction had 5 bases not matched to a gene; V was cut back by 4 bases and J by 5 bases. Germline loops: CDR1 MGHDK, CDR2 SYGVNS. There are 14 residues in the CDR3. The CDR3 DNA sequence: TGTGCCAGCAGTGGGACAGGGGTTATTTATGGCTACACCTTC. Protein product: CASSGTGVIYGYTF.

The CDR3 sequence: CASRGQVISGANVLTF. In DNA form, the CDR3 reads TGTGCCAGCAGGGGACAGGTTATATCTGGGGCCAACGTCCTGACTTTC. The chain employs TRBV28 and TRBJ2-6; 8 bases match TRBD1. J lost 1 base, V lost 6 bases, and 5 bases had no gene match. This CDR3 comprises 16 residues. CDR1 and CDR2 (germline): MDHEN, SYDVKM. Looking up the rest from reference TRBV28 and TRBJ2-6 gives the full variable domain: DVKVTQSSRYLVKRTGEKVFLECVQDMDHENMFWYRQDPGLGLRLIYFSYDVKMKEKGDIPEGYSVSREKKERFSLILESASTNQTSMYLCASRGQVISGANVLTFGAGSRLTVL.

The chain recombines TRBV6-5 with TRBJ1-1; D is perhaps TRBD1 (6 bases). Looked up from germline, CDR1 is MNHEY and CDR2 is SVGAGI. Trimming shortened V by 5 bases and J by 0 bases, and 10 bases separated the two germline ends. This CDR3 is built from 14 residues. The CDR3 is CASSRTVMNTEAFF. In DNA, the CDR3 is TGTGCCAGCAGTAGGACAGTTATGAACACTGAAGCTTTCTTT.

This chain uses TRBV7-7 with TRBJ1-1; D gene uncertain. CDR1 is SSHAT and CDR2 is FNYEAQ in the germline V gene (reference sequence). V dropped 5 bases and J dropped 1 base, with 8 bases sitting between them. The CDR3 extends over 13 amino acids. CDR3 nucleotides: TGTGCCAGCAGCCTTCGGGGGAACACTGAAGCTTTCTTT. Protein: CASSLRGNTEAFF.

The chain is built from TRBV5-1 and TRBJ2-1; 7 bases align to TRBD1. Per germline, CDR1 SGHRS and CDR2 YFSETQ. V shed 4 bases, J shed 5 bases, and the junction held 9 bases outside the gene matches. This CDR3 spans 15 amino acids. CDR3 region: CASSVEGATHNEQFF. CDR3 sequence (DNA): TGCGCCAGCAGCGTTGAGGGGGCGACACACAATGAGCAGTTCTTC.

Concerning this clone itself: Other DNA sequences within the sample encode an identical CDR3. J is TRBJ2-7 and V is TRBV5-4; 7 bases are shared with TRBD1. CDR1 and CDR2 from the germline V gene are SGHNT and YYREEE (reference sequence). This CDR3 spans 14 amino acids. Trimming at V came to 0 bases and at J to 3 bases, leaving 3 bases not matched to a gene. The CDR3 nucleotides read TGTGCCAGCAGCTTGGACAGGGGAAACTACGAGCAGTACTTC. It codes for CASSLDRGNYEQYF.

This clone showed up just once. V gene TRBV12-5 combines with J gene TRBJ1-3; 8 nucleotides line up with TRBD1. Losses at the gene ends were 6 bases for V and 8 bases for J; bases not matched to a gene: 27. Germline V CDR1 and CDR2: LGHNT, FRNRAP. This CDR3 comprises 20 residues. CDR3 bases: TGTGCTAGTGGCTCCTCCCCTCCATTACGGGACAGGCGACTCGGGGACACCATATATTTT. This translates into CASGSSPPLRDRRLGDTIYF.

The chain's CDR3 is CASSLEDGTSQFF. The CDR3 nucleotides read TGCGCCAGCAGCTTGGAGGACGGGACTAGTCAGTTCTTC. The chain joins TRBV5-1 to TRBJ2-1, with 8 bases lining up with TRBD2. The germline CDR1 and CDR2 sequences are SGHRS and YFSETQ. This CDR3 is built from 13 residues. Trimming at V came to 0 bases and at J to 13 bases, leaving 6 bases not matched to a gene.

The V gene is TRBV19, the J gene TRBJ2-5; a weak D match, TRBD1 (6 bases). The CDR3 sequence is 16 residues long. CDR1 is LNHDA, CDR2 SQIVND, per germline (reference sequence). Deletions cut 3 bases from V and 8 bases from J, with 22 bases between. As DNA, the CDR3 is TGTGCCAGTAGTATGAGTGTACGGACAGCCCAAGGAACCCAGTACTTC. Amino acid sequence: CASSMSVRTAQGTQYF.

V and J are TRBV6-5 and TRBJ2-5, with 7 bases lining up with TRBD1. The CDR3 is made up of 13 amino acids. Germline loops: CDR1 MNHEY, CDR2 SVGAGI. As DNA, the CDR3 is TGTGCTGTGGGACAGAACCATCAAGAGACCCAGTACTTC. Its protein product is CAVGQNHQETQYF.

The chain employs TRBV5-1 and TRBJ1-1; 12 bases align to TRBD1. CDR3 size: 17 residues. Germline V gene sequence: CDR1 SGHRS, CDR2 YFSETQ. V lost 0 bases to trimming and J lost 6 bases; unmatched junction nucleotides: 9. DNA of the CDR3: TGCGCCAGCAGCTTGGTGTCTGGGACAGGGGGCGACGCTGAAGCTTTCTTT. Protein product: CASSLVSGTGGDAEAFF.

This rearrangement joins TRBV5-6 to TRBJ2-3; a weak D match, TRBD2 (7 bases). The CDR3 totals 15 residues. CDR1 is SGHDT and CDR2 is YYEEEE in the germline V gene. The germline V and J ends were trimmed by 4 bases and 1 base, with 13 bases remaining between them. CDR3 nucleotide sequence: TGTGCCAGCAGCGGGGGGGCCGGTGGCACAGATACGCAGTATTTT. Protein: CASSGGAGGTDTQYF.

CDR3 protein: CASSETQGQLNSPLHF. The CDR3 bases are TGTGCCAGCAGTGAAACCCAGGGACAGTTGAATTCACCCCTCCACTTT. The rearrangement joins TRBV25-1 to TRBJ1-6; 7 positions agree with TRBD1. The length of the CDR3 is 16 residues. Trimming took 2 bases from V and 7 from J; bases not matched to a gene: 8. From germline, CDR1 is MGHDK and CDR2 SYGVNS.

This chain links TRBV11-2 with TRBJ2-5, with 9 bases matching TRBD1. CDR1 is SGHAT, CDR2 FQNNGV, per germline. The CDR3 is made up of 13 amino acids. Losses at the gene ends were 6 bases for V and 7 bases for J; bases not matched to a gene: 6. The CDR3 here is CASRRTGVVTQYF. The CDR3 bases are TGTGCCAGCAGGCGGACAGGGGTTGTGACCCAGTACTTC. Variable domain in full (rest from reference TRBV11-2 and TRBJ2-5): EAGVAQSPRYKIIEKRQSVAFWCNPISGHATLYWYQQILGQGPKLLIQFQNNGVVDDSQLPKDRFSAERLKGVDSTLKIQPAKLEDSAVYLCASRRTGVVTQYFGPGTRLLVL.

V usage is TRBV5-6 and J usage is TRBJ2-7; D not resolved. V was trimmed by 3 bases and J by 2 bases, leaving 6 bases between them. CDR3 size: 12 residues. Germline-derived CDR1 and CDR2 are SGHDT and YYEEEE. The CDR3 loop is CASSSSAYEQYF. The CDR3 DNA follows: TGTGCCAGCAGCTCCTCAGCCTACGAGCAGTACTTC.

This clone was observed a single time. The chain is built from TRBV11-3 and TRBJ2-1; the match to TRBD1 covers 8 bases. Losses at the gene ends were 4 bases for V and 5 bases for J; bases not matched to a gene: 4. The V gene's germline CDR1 is SGHNT and CDR2 YENEEA. CDR3 length equals 14 residues. CDR3 loop: CASSYGQGHNEQFF. The CDR3 DNA follows: TGTGCCAGCAGCTACGGACAGGGCCACAATGAGCAGTTCTTC.

The rearrangement joins TRBV19 to TRBJ2-2, with TRBD1 identical over 7 bases. The CDR3 contains 15 residues. V shed 4 bases, J shed 7 bases, and the junction held 9 bases outside the gene matches. Germline V gene data show CDR1 as LNHDA and CDR2 as SQIVND (reference sequence). CDR3 sequence (DNA): TGTGCCAGTAGTACAAGAGGGGGCATAATCGGGGAGCTGTTTTTT. Translation gives CASSTRGGIIGELFF.

This clone was counted once. The chain recombines TRBV19 with TRBJ1-5; 7 nucleotides agree with TRBD1. The CDR3 contains 16 residues. In germline, CDR1 is LNHDA, CDR2 SQIVND (reference sequence). V dropped 4 bases and J dropped 1; count of bases not matched to a gene: 7. For the CDR3, the DNA is TGTGCCAGTAGTACCTTGGGGACAGTCAGCAATCAGCCCCAGCATTTT. Amino acids: CASSTLGTVSNQPQHF.

The chain employs TRBV4-1 and TRBJ2-3, with 10 bases fitting TRBD2. Losses at the gene ends were 5 bases for V and 1 base for J; bases not matched to a gene: 3. This CDR3 spans 15 amino acids. Germline assignment: CDR1 MGHRA and CDR2 YSYEKL. DNA of the CDR3: TGCGCCAGCAGCGACCTAGCGGGGGGCACAGATACGCAGTATTTT. Amino acids: CASSDLAGGTDTQYF.

The chain employs TRBV5-5 and TRBJ1-1; no reliable D call. Germline V gene data show CDR1 as SGHKS and CDR2 as YYEKEE (reference sequence). This CDR3 is built from 13 residues. The V end lost 4 bases, the J end lost 1 base, and 8 bases lay between the germline ends. The CDR3 is CASSELSNTEAFF. CDR3 DNA sequence: TGTGCCAGCAGCGAACTCTCGAACACTGAAGCTTTCTTT.

The rearrangement joins TRBV11-2 to TRBJ2-7; D perhaps matches TRBD2 (5 bases). Trimming removed 0 bases from V and 7 bases from J, with 10 bases in between. CDR1 SGHAT and CDR2 FQNNGV come from the germline V gene. The CDR3 is 13 residues long. The CDR3 sequence is CASSLDRGTEQYF. The CDR3 DNA reads TGTGCCAGCAGCTTAGATCGGGGTACGGAGCAGTACTTC.

The chain couples TRBV4-1 to TRBJ1-2; D gene uncertain. Trimming took off 1 base at V and 1 base at J, with 7 bases between the two ends. The CDR3 has 14 residues. CDR1 is MGHRA, CDR2 YSYEKL, per germline. CDR3 coding DNA: TGCGCCAGCAGCCAAGTTTGGAGTAACTATGGCTACACCTTC. Translation gives CASSQVWSNYGYTF.

The V call is TRBV7-2, the J call TRBJ2-7, with D possibly matching TRBD1 (5 bases). The V end was cut by 4 bases, the J end by 0 bases, with 10 bases between. The CDR3 is 14 amino acids. Germline loops: CDR1 SGHTA, CDR2 FQGNSA. The CDR3 DNA reads TGTGCCAGCAGCTCGACAGTGAGCTCCTACGAGCAGTACTTC. Translation gives CASSSTVSSYEQYF.

The rearrangement uses TRBV2 and TRBJ1-1, with 7 bases identical to TRBD1. The junction had 9 bases not matched to a gene; V was cut back by 11 bases and J by 0 bases. CDR3 length: 14 amino acids. The V gene's germline CDR1 is SNHLY and CDR2 FYNNEI. This chain's CDR3 is CARARGQMNTEAFF. The CDR3 DNA follows: TGTGCCCGTGCTAGGGGACAGATGAACACTGAAGCTTTCTTT.

The chain is built from TRBV11-2 and TRBJ2-5; no firm D call. The germline gives CDR1 SGHAT, CDR2 FQNNGV. This CDR3 contains 14 residues. V was shortened by 3 bases and J by 3 bases, with 11 bases between the two germline ends. Written as DNA, the CDR3 is TGTGCCAGCAGCTTTAGCCCTGGCGAAGAGACCCAGTACTTC. Amino acids: CASSFSPGEETQYF. Looking up the rest from reference TRBV11-2 and TRBJ2-5 gives the full variable domain: EAGVAQSPRYKIIEKRQSVAFWCNPISGHATLYWYQQILGQGPKLLIQFQNNGVVDDSQLPKDRFSAERLKGVDSTLKIQPAKLEDSAVYLCASSFSPGEETQYFGPGTRLLVL.

The chain uses TRBV7-2 and TRBJ1-3, with TRBD1 as a possible D gene (6 bases). Germline V lookup: CDR1 SGHTA, CDR2 FQGNSA. CDR3 length: 16 residues. V was cut by 0 bases and J by 4 bases, with 13 bases left in between. CDR3 in amino acids: CASSLATGLPGNTIYF. Here the CDR3 DNA reads TGTGCCAGCAGCTTAGCTACAGGGTTACCCGGAAACACCATATATTTT.

The J gene is TRBJ2-3, the V gene TRBV11-3; 9 bases match TRBD2. This CDR3 spans 17 amino acids. Germline V lookup: CDR1 SGHNT, CDR2 YENEEA. The V segment lost 5 bases and the J segment 5 bases; nucleotides outside the gene matches: 14. In DNA, the CDR3 is TGTGCCAGCAGCCTAGCCGGGGGCGGGGGGGCACGAGATACGCAGTATTTT. It codes for CASSLAGGGGARDTQYF.

The rearrangement uses TRBV20-1 and TRBJ2-1, with D tentatively TRBD1 (6 bases). V lost 3 bases, J lost 6 bases, and 15 bases lay in between. CDR1 is DFQATT and CDR2 is SNEGSKA in the germline V gene (reference sequence). CDR3 length equals 14 residues. The CDR3: CSASKLGARNEQFF. The CDR3, as DNA: TGCAGTGCTAGTAAGCTGGGGGCGCGCAATGAGCAGTTCTTC.